The 10 T cell receptor beta chains listed next were all sequenced from one sample in a study of T cells after yellow fever vaccination. TCRdb passed the 5' RACE reads through MiXCR, listing each CDR3 protein once. The sample includes fewer than 350,000 distinct CDR3 sequences, 8.7% of them seen just once. Sequences were derived from PBMCs, sampled on the day of the first yellow fever vaccination. Receptors were obtained from a man aged 18-30 years who received the YFV17D yellow fever vaccine.

The chain employs TRBV5-1 and TRBJ2-3, with D maybe TRBD2 (5 bases). CDR1 SGHRS and CDR2 YFSETQ come from the germline V gene. V was trimmed by 4 bases and J by 5 bases, leaving 17 bases between them. The length of the CDR3 is 15 residues. DNA of the CDR3: TGCGCCAGCAGCCCCGAGGCCCCGAGGGTAGATACGCAGTATTTT. Amino acids: CASSPEAPRVDTQYF. Variable domain in full (rest from reference TRBV5-1 and TRBJ2-3): KAGVTQTPRYLIKTRGQQVTLSCSPISGHRSVSWYQQTPGQGLQFLFEYFSETQRNKGNFPGRFSGRQFSNSRSEMNVSTLELGDSALYLCASSPEAPRVDTQYFGPGTRLTVL.

At least ten counts were recorded for this clonotype. This chain uses TRBV20-1 with TRBJ2-7, with D possibly called TRBD1 or TRBD2 (6 bases each). The CDR3 extends over 12 amino acids. Trimming removed 8 bases at V and 3 bases at J, with 14 bases between. Germline-derived CDR1 and CDR2 are DFQATT and SNEGSKA (reference sequence). The CDR3 reads CSLSGGHYEQYF. Here the CDR3 DNA reads TGCAGTCTGTCCGGGGGCCACTACGAGCAGTACTTC.

There are a few counts of this clonotype. V usage is TRBV4-1 and J usage is TRBJ2-7; D gene ambiguous. The CDR3 consists of 13 residues. Germline assignment: CDR1 MGHRA and CDR2 YSYEKL. Trimming shortened V by 0 bases and J by 4 bases, and 7 bases separated the two germline ends. The CDR3 region is CASSQEVGYEQYF. The CDR3 DNA reads as TGCGCCAGCAGCCAAGAGGTGGGGTACGAGCAGTACTTC.

The sample holds a few counts of this clonotype. The rearrangement links TRBV7-3 to TRBJ2-2, with 8 bases matching TRBD1. Looked up from germline, CDR1 is SGHTA and CDR2 is FQGTGA. Trimming at V came to 5 bases and at J to 4 bases, leaving 3 bases not matched to a gene. The CDR3 covers 14 residues. The CDR3 DNA sequence: TGTGCCAGCAGCCGGACAGGGCTCACCGGGGAGCTGTTTTTT. It translates to CASSRTGLTGELFF.

The CDR3 DNA reads as TGCGCCAGCAGCTTTGGAGGTGTTCCGGATACGCAGTATTTT. Translating gives CASSFGGVPDTQYF. The chain has TRBV5-1 and TRBJ2-3; a possible D gene is TRBD2 (5 bases). Germline V gives CDR1 SGHRS, CDR2 YFSETQ. This CDR3 has 14 amino acids. V was clipped by 2 bases and J by 6 bases, with 13 bases between them.

Only a few counts were recorded for this clonotype. The chain has TRBV18 and TRBJ2-5; TRBD2 is a possible D gene (5 bases). The germline V gene has CDR1 KGHSH and CDR2 LQKENI. Deletions cut 3 bases from V and 3 bases from J, with 11 bases between. The CDR3 is 14 residues long. The CDR3 DNA sequence: TGTGCCAGCTCACCCATGGGAGCTAAAGAGACCCAGTACTTC. Its translation: CASSPMGAKETQYF.

This clonotype came up many times. This rearrangement joins TRBV5-1 to TRBJ2-1; TRBD2 agrees at 10 bases. The CDR3 is 16 residues long. With 1 base clipped from V and 5 bases from J, the junction kept 6 bases outside the gene matches. Germline-derived CDR1 and CDR2 are SGHRS and YFSETQ. The DNA of the CDR3 is TGCGCCAGCAGCTTGACTAGCGGGGAGGGGGACAATGAGCAGTTCTTC. It codes for CASSLTSGEGDNEQFF.

In nucleotides, the CDR3 is TGCGCCAGCAGCCACCTACCCGGGACTAGCGAGGAATACAATGAGCAGTTCTTC. Encoded protein: CASSHLPGTSEEYNEQFF. The V and J genes are TRBV4-3 and TRBJ2-1; 10 bases match TRBD2. CDR1 and CDR2 (germline): LGHNA, YSLEER. Trimming took 3 bases from V and 4 from J; bases not matched to a gene: 12. CDR3 length equals 18 residues.

This clonotype has just a few counts. The chain links TRBV6-1 to TRBJ2-1; possible D gene TRBD1, 8 bases. The V gene's germline CDR1 is MNHNS and CDR2 SASEGT. V was trimmed by 6 bases and J by 0 bases, leaving 18 bases between them. The CDR3 is made up of 17 amino acids. CDR3 DNA sequence: TGTGCCAGCAGCTCAAACACAGGGGGGGCCTCCTACAATGAGCAGTTCTTC. Translating gives CASSSNTGGASYNEQFF.

The chain uses TRBV5-6 and TRBJ2-3, with 8 bases matching TRBD1. Unmatched junction bases numbered 12, after V lost 4 bases and J lost 2 bases. Germline V gives CDR1 SGHDT, CDR2 YYEEEE. CDR3 length equals 17 residues. The CDR3 nucleotides read TGTGCCAGCAGCCCACCGTCCGGACAGGGAAACACAGATACGCAGTATTTT. Translation gives CASSPPSGQGNTDTQYF.